A single sample is the source of the 30 T cell receptor beta chains below, sequenced in a study of T cell responses to AZD1222 COVID-19 vaccine. Sequencing was performed with immunoSEQ multiplex PCR; in TCRdb, only in-frame clones are kept and a portion is missing. The profile covers around 110,000 clones, with over 75% appearing a single time and roughly 3.7% taken by the ten largest. Source: peripheral blood, taken on day 0 of MenACWY control vaccination. These receptors were collected from an adult in good health.

V usage is TRBV5-1 and J usage is TRBJ2-3; 9 bases are a match to TRBD2. Germline V gene data show CDR1 as SGHRS and CDR2 as YFSETQ. This CDR3 contains 16 residues. Unmatched junction bases numbered 7, after V lost 0 bases and J lost 5 bases. CDR3 in amino acids: CASSLASSGDEDTQYF. CDR3 DNA sequence: TGCGCCAGCAGCTTGGCGTCTAGCGGGGACGAAGATACGCAGTATTTT.

This clone was seen more than once but under ten times. The chain recombines TRBV28 with TRBJ2-7, with D possibly being TRBD1 (6 bases). The CDR3 length is 15 residues. The germline V gene has CDR1 MDHEN and CDR2 SYDVKM. Trimming took 5 bases from V and 4 from J, leaving 18 bases between them. The CDR3 coding sequence is TGTGCCAGCAGTCCCGCCCTCGGACAGTCGTACGAGCAGTACTTC. Translated, it gives CASSPALGQSYEQYF. Looking up the rest from reference TRBV28 and TRBJ2-7 gives the full variable domain: DVKVTQSSRYLVKRTGEKVFLECVQDMDHENMFWYRQDPGLGLRLIYFSYDVKMKEKGDIPEGYSVSREKKERFSLILESASTNQTSMYLCASSPALGQSYEQYFGPGTRLTVT.

In nucleotides, the CDR3 is TGTGCCAGCAGCGCATTTAATCAGCCCCAGCATTTT. Translated, it gives CASSAFNQPQHF. The rearrangement joins TRBV7-2 to TRBJ1-5, with D unresolved. CDR1 is SGHTA, CDR2 FQGNSA, per germline. The CDR3 is made up of 12 amino acids. Between the trimmed V and J ends, which lost 5 bases and 4 bases, there was a span of 6 bases.

The chain joins TRBV6-5 to TRBJ1-4; D not resolved. The ends were cut back, 10 bases at V and 0 bases at J, with 12 bases in the middle. The germline V gene has CDR1 MNHEY and CDR2 SVGAGI. The CDR3 is made up of 14 amino acids. CDR3 DNA sequence: TGTGCCACCCACTACATCGCAACTAATGAAAAACTGTTTTTT. Translating it yields CATHYIATNEKLFF.

This chain connects TRBV28 to TRBJ1-4; 7 bases fit TRBD1. Germline values: CDR1 MDHEN, CDR2 SYDVKM. The CDR3 runs 15 residues. V shed 6 bases and J 0 bases; nucleotides not matched to a gene: 4. CDR3: CASRDRSATNEKLFF. The CDR3 nucleotides are TGTGCCAGCAGGGACAGGTCTGCAACTAATGAAAAACTGTTTTTT.

The chain has TRBV5-6 and TRBJ2-1; D is ambiguous. CDR1 and CDR2 from the germline V gene are SGHDT and YYEEEE. V was cut by 1 base and J by 3 bases, with 11 bases left in between. CDR3 length: 15 residues. CDR3 protein: CASSLQARNYNEQFF. For the CDR3, the DNA is TGTGCCAGCAGCTTGCAGGCCCGGAACTACAATGAGCAGTTCTTC.

The chain carries TRBV25-1 and TRBJ1-4; TRBD1 is a possible D gene (6 bases). The CDR3 has 14 amino acids. Germline-derived CDR1 and CDR2 are MGHDK and SYGVNS. Trimming took 6 bases from V and 5 from J, leaving 13 bases between them. CDR3 protein: CASSPTGANEKLFF. The CDR3 coding sequence is TGTGCCAGCAGCCCCACGGGGGCGAATGAAAAACTGTTTTTT. Based on the CDR3 plus reference TRBV25-1 and TRBJ1-4, the full variable domain is EADIYQTPRYLVIGTGKKITLECSQTMGHDKMYWYQQDPGMELHLIHYSYGVNSTEKGDLSSESTVSRIRTEHFPLTLESARPSHTSQYLCASSPTGANEKLFFGSGTQLSVL.

In nucleotides, the CDR3 is TGTGCCAGCAGCTCCAACCTAGCGGGGGGGGCAGATACGCAGTATTTT. Translating gives CASSSNLAGGADTQYF. This chain connects TRBV7-2 to TRBJ2-3; 12 bases fit TRBD2. CDR3 length: 16 residues. The trim removed 4 bases at V and 4 bases at J, leaving 6 bases unmatched. Germline CDR1 and CDR2: SGHTA and FQGNSA. The full variable domain, in which reference TRBV7-2 and TRBJ2-3 provide the parts outside the CDR3, is GAGVSQSPSNKVTEKGKDVELRCDPISGHTALYWYRQSLGQGLEFLIYFQGNSAPDKSGLPSDRFSAERTGGSVSTLTIQRTQQEDSAVYLCASSSNLAGGADTQYFGPGTRLTVL.

The chain employs TRBV19 and TRBJ2-1; TRBD2 aligns across 14 bases. The J segment lost 4 bases and the V segment lost 7 bases, leaving 9 bases of the junction unmatched. CDR1 is LNHDA and CDR2 is SQIVND in the germline V gene (reference sequence). The CDR3 length is 17 residues. The CDR3 sequence: CASTKSTSGGEYNEQFF. The CDR3 DNA sequence: TGTGCCAGTACAAAATCGACTAGCGGGGGGGAGTACAATGAGCAGTTCTTC.

V usage is TRBV7-2 and J usage is TRBJ2-1; 9 bases fit TRBD1. The CDR3 spans 15 residues. V shed 6 bases and J 7 bases; nucleotides not matched to a gene: 10. The germline V gene has CDR1 SGHTA and CDR2 FQGNSA. This CDR3 is CASSWDRAFVNEQFF. The CDR3 nucleotides read TGTGCCAGCAGTTGGGACAGGGCCTTTGTGAATGAGCAGTTCTTC.

This clone appeared a few times. This rearrangement joins TRBV5-4 to TRBJ1-1; 9 bases fit TRBD1. The CDR3 runs to 14 residues. Per germline, CDR1 SGHNT and CDR2 YYREEE (reference sequence). Trimming at V came to 4 bases and at J to 7 bases, leaving 8 bases not matched to a gene. The CDR3 region has the DNA TGTGCCAGCAGCGGGGACAGGGTTCTGGGTGAAGCTTTCTTT. Residues: CASSGDRVLGEAFF.

This chain's CDR3 is CASSLEASVGETQYF. CDR3 nucleotides: TGTGCCAGCAGCTTGGAAGCTAGCGTCGGGGAGACCCAGTACTTC. This sequence joins TRBV5-6 and TRBJ2-5, with D perhaps matching TRBD2 (6 bases). Trimming took 0 bases from V and 5 from J, leaving 14 bases between them. From germline, CDR1 is SGHDT and CDR2 YYEEEE. This CDR3 spans 15 amino acids.

The chain recombines TRBV19 with TRBJ2-7; no reliable D call. Germline values: CDR1 LNHDA, CDR2 SQIVND (reference sequence). This CDR3 spans 12 amino acids. Between the trimmed V and J ends, which lost 2 bases and 6 bases, there was a span of 8 bases. The CDR3 DNA sequence: TGTGCCAGTAGTATATGGGAAGGCGAGCAGTACTTC. This gives the protein CASSIWEGEQYF.

The chain uses TRBV4-3 and TRBJ2-3; D not resolved. Germline V CDR1 and CDR2: LGHNA, YSLEER. The CDR3 is 15 amino acids. V dropped 0 bases and J dropped 1 base, with 8 bases sitting between them. CDR3 loop: CASSQEILGTDTQYF. Here the CDR3 DNA reads TGCGCCAGCAGCCAAGAGATCCTCGGCACAGATACGCAGTATTTT.

The V gene is TRBV11-2, the J gene TRBJ2-1; TRBD1 aligns across 9 bases. V lost 3 bases, J lost 2 bases, and 2 bases stayed unmatched. Germline values: CDR1 SGHAT, CDR2 FQNNGV. There are 15 residues in the CDR3. The CDR3 nucleotides read TGTGCCAGCAGCTTTAACAGGGGGCCCTACAATGAGCAGTTCTTC. Translation gives CASSFNRGPYNEQFF.

The V and J genes are TRBV9 and TRBJ1-2; D not certain. CDR1 SGDLS and CDR2 YYNGEE come from the germline V gene. Trimming removed 0 bases from V and 6 bases from J, with 6 bases in between. CDR3 length equals 12 residues. As DNA, the CDR3 is TGTGCCAGCAGCGTAGGAAGGGATGGCTACACCTTC. The encoded protein is CASSVGRDGYTF.

The rearrangement joins TRBV4-1 to TRBJ1-2, with TRBD1 as a possible D gene (5 bases). The CDR3 covers 17 residues. V was shortened by 5 bases and J by 7 bases, with 26 bases between the two germline ends. The germline CDR1 and CDR2 sequences are MGHRA and YSYEKL. Written as DNA, the CDR3 is TGCGCCAGCAGCACCCGGCAGGGAGGCCTCACCGAGGGTGGCTACACCTTC. The encoded protein is CASSTRQGGLTEGGYTF.

The chain uses TRBV4-3 and TRBJ1-6; D uncertain. V was trimmed by 1 base and J by 10 bases, leaving 11 bases between them. The germline V gene has CDR1 LGHNA and CDR2 YSLEER. The CDR3 totals 14 residues. CDR3 bases: TGCGCCAGCAGCCAAGGGGCAGTTCGCTCACCCCTCCACTTT. It translates to CASSQGAVRSPLHF.

This chain links TRBV14 with TRBJ1-2, with D unresolved. This CDR3 comprises 14 residues. Germline CDR1 SGHDN, CDR2 FVKESK. The V and J ends lost 1 base and 9 bases respectively, with 15 bases between them. CDR3: CASSQAILPGRYTF. The DNA of the CDR3 is TGTGCCAGCAGCCAAGCGATCCTGCCAGGCCGCTACACCTTC.

For this clone: A junction end diverges from the germline sequence, so it may reflect a read error. Within the sample, other DNA sequences also encode this same CDR3. The chain combines TRBV11-3 with TRBJ2-3; D uncertain. The CDR3 consists of 13 residues. Germline CDR1 reads SGHNT; CDR2 reads YENEEA. DNA for the CDR3: TGTGCTAGCAGCTTAGACAGCACAGATACGCAGTATTTT. It is translated as CASSLDSTDTQYF. The full variable domain, its missing parts supplied by reference TRBV11-3 and TRBJ2-3, is EAGVVQSPRYKIIEKKQPVAFWCNPISGHNTLYWYLQNLGQGPELLIRYENEEAVDDSQLPKDRFSAERLKGVDSTLKIQPAELGDSAVYLCASSLDSTDTQYFGPGTRLTVL.

The CDR3 sequence is CASSENGGQGQPQHF. In DNA, the CDR3 is TGTGCCAGCAGTGAAAACGGGGGACAGGGACAGCCCCAGCATTTT. The chain employs TRBV6-1 and TRBJ1-5; 9 bases line up with TRBD1. Germline CDR1 MNHNS, CDR2 SASEGT. CDR3 size: 15 residues. V lost 2 bases, J lost 7 bases, and 6 bases stayed unmatched.

V usage is TRBV18 and J usage is TRBJ1-5; TRBD1 agrees at 7 bases. The CDR3 extends over 16 amino acids. V was clipped by 1 base and J by 3 bases; unmatched bases: 6. CDR1 is KGHSH and CDR2 is LQKENI in the germline V gene. CDR3: CASSPRDRRTNQPQHF. DNA of the CDR3: TGTGCCAGCTCACCACGGGACAGAAGGACCAATCAGCCCCAGCATTTT.

The chain combines TRBV6-6 with TRBJ2-7; a possible D gene is TRBD2 (6 bases). Between the trimmed V and J ends, which lost 6 bases and 0 bases, there was a span of 9 bases. This CDR3 spans 13 amino acids. Germline values: CDR1 MNHNY, CDR2 SVGAGI (reference sequence). CDR3 sequence (DNA): TGTGCCAGCAGCATGCGGGACTCCTACGAGCAGTACTTC. It codes for CASSMRDSYEQYF.

This chain uses TRBV7-2 with TRBJ1-2; TRBD1 is a possible D gene (5 bases). The CDR3 length is 16 residues. Trimming removed 5 bases from V and 0 bases from J, with 16 bases in between. CDR1 and CDR2 (germline): SGHTA, FQGNSA. The CDR3 loop is CASSPEGLRANYGYTF. The CDR3 coding sequence is TGTGCCAGCAGCCCCGAGGGACTGAGAGCTAACTATGGCTACACCTTC.

The genes are TRBV30 and TRBJ1-1, with no clear D. Germline assignment: CDR1 GTSNPN and CDR2 SVGIG (reference sequence). The V and J ends lost 0 bases and 7 bases respectively, with 9 bases between them. The CDR3 runs to 12 residues. The CDR3 protein is CAWSVHGFEAFF. The DNA of the CDR3 is TGTGCCTGGAGTGTACACGGCTTTGAAGCTTTCTTT. The entire variable domain, with the rest obtained from reference TRBV30 and TRBJ1-1, is as follows: SQTIHQWPATLVQPVGSPLSLECTVEGTSNPNLYWYRQAAGRGLQLLFYSVGIGQISSEVPQNLSASRPQDRQFILSSKKLLLSDSGFYLCAWSVHGFEAFFGQGTRLTVV.

CDR3 protein: CASSLGRGTGVYEQYF. CDR3 bases: TGTGCCAGCAGCTTAGGGAGGGGGACAGGGGTATACGAGCAGTACTTC. V and J are TRBV11-2 and TRBJ2-7; the match to TRBD1 covers 10 bases. This CDR3 contains 16 residues. CDR1 and CDR2 (germline): SGHAT, FQNNGV. The V and J ends lost 1 base and 4 bases, in that order; junction bases with no gene match: 7. Variable domain in full (rest from reference TRBV11-2 and TRBJ2-7): EAGVAQSPRYKIIEKRQSVAFWCNPISGHATLYWYQQILGQGPKLLIQFQNNGVVDDSQLPKDRFSAERLKGVDSTLKIQPAKLEDSAVYLCASSLGRGTGVYEQYFGPGTRLTVT.

The rearrangement uses TRBV5-6 and TRBJ2-5, with TRBD1 identical over 9 bases. The germline V gene has CDR1 SGHDT and CDR2 YYEEEE. This CDR3 spans 14 amino acids. Trimming at V came to 5 bases and at J to 6 bases, leaving 8 bases not matched to a gene. The CDR3: CASRQGQGEKTQYF. The CDR3 region has the DNA TGTGCCAGCAGACAGGGACAGGGAGAAAAGACCCAGTACTTC. The whole variable domain, remainder taken from reference TRBV5-6 and TRBJ2-5, is DAGVTQSPTHLIKTRGQQVTLRCSPKSGHDTVSWYQQALGQGPQFIFQYYEEEERQRGNFPDRFSGHQFPNYSSELNVNALLLGDSALYLCASRQGQGEKTQYFGPGTRLLVL.

The count of this clone is one. J is TRBJ1-4 and V is TRBV9; TRBD1 is a possible D gene (6 bases). V was pared by 0 bases and J by 11 bases, with 26 bases between. The germline V gene encodes CDR1 SGDLS and CDR2 YYNGEE. The CDR3 runs 18 residues. The CDR3 region has the DNA TGTGCCAGCAGCGTAGCCCCCAGTGGGGGGGCAGGGCATCTTAAACTGTTTTTT. This sequence encodes CASSVAPSGGAGHLKLFF.

The gene calls are TRBV4-2 and TRBJ2-3; no clear D gene. Germline V gives CDR1 LGHNA, CDR2 YNFKEQ. CDR3 size: 17 residues. V lost 0 bases and J lost 6, with 19 bases in between. The CDR3 DNA reads as TGTGCCAGCAGCCAAGATCCCGTGTCCCACGATGGGGATACGCAGTATTTT. It is translated as CASSQDPVSHDGDTQYF.

The chain carries TRBV19 and TRBJ2-2; TRBD1 or TRBD2 may be the D gene (5 bases each). Germline V lookup: CDR1 LNHDA, CDR2 SQIVND (reference sequence). The V end was cut by 6 bases, the J end by 7 bases, with 12 bases between. The CDR3 contains 13 residues. CDR3 DNA: TGTGCCAGTAGGCAGGGAGCGATCGGGGAGCTGTTTTTT. Translating it yields CASRQGAIGELFF.